Listed below are T cell receptor beta chains from one sample, sequenced in a study of cytomegalovirus exposure and HLA in healthy donors. Assay used: immunoSEQ multiplex PCR; TCRdb lists only in-frame clones, some missing. The data hold fewer than 300,000 clones, with roughly 90% observed a single time. Sequencing was done on a sample of PBMCs. The receptor set was obtained from a young woman in good health and CMV-seronegative. Both conserved end residues are part of each CDR3. A D gene is named only where the DNA matches it firmly. Size tells how often a clone was seen (once, few, many) or the class of an expanded clone, and some rows leave it out.

TRBV10-3	once	TRBD2	TRBJ2-5	TGTGCCATCAGTGAGAGCTCTAGCGGGAGTGAGACCCAGTACTTC	CAISESSSGSETQYF
TRBV2	NA	NA	TRBJ2-3	TGTGCCAGCGTAGCGGCCGGAGCCCGGATTGGGGCAGATACGCAGTATTTT	CASVAAGARIGADTQYF
TRBV29-1	NA	NA	TRBJ1-2	TGCAGCGTTGAAGATCCCAACTGGGGCTACACCTTC	CSVEDPNWGYTF
TRBV5-1	NA	TRBD1	TRBJ1-3	TGCGCCAGCAGCTTGGCCTCGGGACAGGGGCGTCACTCTGGAAACACCATATATTTT	CASSLASGQGRHSGNTIYF
TRBV5-1	NA	TRBD1	TRBJ2-2	TGCGCCAGCAGCCAAGACAGGGTGGACGGGGAGCTGTTTTTT	CASSQDRVDGELFF
TRBV9	NA	TRBD1	TRBJ1-4	TGTGCCAGCAGCGTAGCCGCCGGGACAGCAAATGAAAAACTGTTTTTT	CASSVAAGTANEKLFF
TRBV27	NA	TRBD2	TRBJ2-1	TGTGCCAGTAGCGGGAGGGCCTTAGAGCAGTTCTTC	CASSGRALEQFF
TRBV29-1	NA	NA	TRBJ2-1	TGCAGCGTTGATCCCCGCCAGGGTTGGGAGCAGTTCTTC	CSVDPRQGWEQFF
TRBV30	NA	NA	TRBJ2-3	TGTGCCTGGAGCCCCGGGGGAGATACGCAGTATTTT	CAWSPGGDTQYF
TRBV7-9	NA	NA	TRBJ1-1	TGTGCCAGCAGCTTAACAGCCGCGAACACTGAAGCTTTCTTT	CASSLTAANTEAFF
TRBV28	NA	NA	TRBJ2-7	TGTGCCAGCAGTTTATACGAGGTATACTACGAGCAGTACTTC	CASSLYEVYYEQYF
TRBV19	NA	TRBD2	TRBJ2-7	TGTGCCAGTAGTACGGCTAGCGGAACCTACGAGCAGTACTTC	CASSTASGTYEQYF